One and the same sample provided the 20 T cell receptor beta chains below, sequenced in a study of STAT5B mutations in CD4+ large granular lymphocyte leukemia (dated by TCRdb to 2022 to 2024). The method behind the library was the immunoSEQ multiplex PCR assay. TCRdb re-hosts the immuneACCESS table, in-frame sequences only. Its copies lack some clones; in the studies checked, an unresolved V gene accounts for under half of them, and the cause for the rest is not known. The sample profile shows about 24,000 clones; 72% of them were found once. The top ten clonotypes cover about 0.6% of the sample. Sequencing was performed on CD4+ T cells from blood buffy coats. The receptors come from a human donor in good health.

The chain couples TRBV4-3 to TRBJ1-1; D ambiguous. V was pared by 3 bases and J by 1 base, with 9 bases between. In germline, CDR1 is LGHNA, CDR2 YSLEER. The CDR3 sequence is 14 residues long. The CDR3: CASSHGQENTEAFF. The CDR3 bases are TGCGCCAGCAGCCATGGGCAGGAGAACACTGAAGCTTTCTTT.

CDR3 region: CASSLAGSSSYEQYF. The CDR3 DNA sequence: TGTGCCAGCAGTTTGGCAGGGTCAAGCTCCTACGAGCAGTACTTC. The rearrangement uses TRBV28 and TRBJ2-5; D might be TRBD1 (5 bases). The J call may be faulty, since TRBJ2-7 better matches the DNA end. CDR1 and CDR2 (germline): MDHEN, SYDVKM. The CDR3 is 15 amino acids.

J is TRBJ1-5 and V is TRBV30, with TRBD1 as a possible D gene (6 bases). Germline loops: CDR1 GTSNPN, CDR2 SVGIG (reference sequence). The CDR3 runs 13 residues. Trimming left V 2 bases short and J 4 bases short, with 9 bases between. CDR3 in amino acids: CAWSQGRNQPQHF. For the CDR3, the DNA is TGTGCCTGGAGTCAGGGGAGGAATCAGCCCCAGCATTTT.

This sequence joins TRBV7-2 and TRBJ2-1, with D perhaps matching TRBD1 or TRBD2 (5 bases each). CDR3 length equals 16 residues. CDR1 is SGHTA and CDR2 is FQGNSA in the germline V gene. V was cut by 6 bases and J by 1 base, with 16 bases left in between. CDR3 DNA sequence: TGTGCCAGCAGAGTCCGGGGACGGGGTTCCTACAATGAGCAGTTCTTC. It is translated as CASRVRGRGSYNEQFF.

The genes are TRBV7-2 and TRBJ2-7, with D perhaps matching TRBD1 (6 bases). CDR3 size: 14 residues. Trimming cost V 1 base and J 6 bases, with 13 bases left between them. Per the germline V gene, CDR1 is SGHTA and CDR2 is FQGNSA. The CDR3 region is CASSLDRVLSEQYF. The CDR3 DNA is TGTGCCAGCAGCTTAGACAGGGTACTCTCCGAGCAGTACTTC. The full variable domain, in which reference TRBV7-2 and TRBJ2-7 provide the parts outside the CDR3, is GAGVSQSPSNKVTEKGKDVELRCDPISGHTALYWYRQSLGQGLEFLIYFQGNSAPDKSGLPSDRFSAERTGGSVSTLTIQRTQQEDSAVYLCASSLDRVLSEQYFGPGTRLTVT.

The V gene is TRBV9, the J gene TRBJ2-3; possible D gene TRBD2, 6 bases. Germline lookup yields CDR1 SGDLS and CDR2 YYNGEE. Between the trimmed V and J ends, which lost 6 bases and 0 bases, there was a span of 14 bases. The CDR3 runs to 15 residues. The chain's CDR3 is CASTPSGGSTDTQYF. Written as DNA, the CDR3 is TGTGCCAGCACCCCATCCGGGGGAAGCACAGATACGCAGTATTTT.

This clone occurred once. The chain combines TRBV1 with TRBJ2-3; the DNA was not compared with TRBD1, the D call given in the table. TRBV1 is a pseudogene segment. The length of the CDR3 is 16 residues. In DNA form, the CDR3 reads TGCACCAGCAGCCAAGCCGACAGGATCAGCACAGATACGCAGTATTTT. This sequence encodes CTSSQADRISTDTQYF.

The gene calls are TRBV4-1 and TRBJ1-2; 10 positions agree with TRBD1. The J segment lost 7 bases and the V segment lost 1 base, leaving 6 bases of the junction unmatched. Per the germline V gene, CDR1 is MGHRA and CDR2 is YSYEKL. The CDR3 is made up of 15 amino acids. The CDR3: CASSQGTGGLGGYTF. CDR3 in DNA: TGCGCCAGCAGCCAAGGGACAGGGGGGCTGGGTGGCTACACCTTC.

The chain joins TRBV28 to TRBJ2-1, with TRBD1 matching over 8 bases. The germline V gene has CDR1 MDHEN and CDR2 SYDVKM. The J segment lost 9 bases and the V segment lost 7 bases, leaving 29 bases of the junction unmatched. The CDR3 has 20 amino acids. The CDR3 region is CASTPITGTGLYTQWGEQFF. The CDR3 DNA follows: TGTGCCAGCACCCCTATAACCGGGACAGGACTTTACACACAATGGGGTGAGCAGTTCTTC.

The rearrangement joins TRBV5-8 to TRBJ2-3; the D is unclear. V was pared by 0 bases and J by 10 bases, with 9 bases between. This CDR3 region has 12 residues. In germline, CDR1 is SGHTS, CDR2 YDEGEE. This chain's CDR3 is CASSLVGYAQYF. The CDR3 DNA is TGTGCCAGCAGCTTGGTGGGTTACGCGCAGTATTTT.

This clone has a handful of counts. The chain is built from TRBV15 and TRBJ1-5, with TRBD1 as a possible D gene (6 bases). Trimming took off 3 bases at V and 9 bases at J, with 18 bases between the two ends. CDR1 is LNHNV and CDR2 is YYDKDF in the germline V gene (reference sequence). The CDR3 has 15 residues. The CDR3 region is CATSSVHRVNGPQHF. The CDR3 region has the DNA TGTGCCACCAGCAGCGTTCACAGGGTAAATGGGCCCCAGCATTTT. Supplemented by reference TRBV15 and TRBJ1-5, the full variable domain reads DAMVIQNPRYQVTQFGKPVTLSCSQTLNHNVMYWYQQKSSQAPKLLFHYYDKDFNNEADTPDNFQSRRPNTSFCFLDIRSPGLGDTAMYLCATSSVHRVNGPQHFGDGTRLSIL.

The chain's CDR3 is CASSLGTGASGETQYF. The CDR3 bases are TGTGCCAGCAGCTTGGGGACAGGGGCTTCGGGGGAGACCCAGTACTTC. V and J are TRBV5-4 and TRBJ2-5, with 9 positions matching TRBD1. V was clipped by 0 bases and J by 5 bases; unmatched bases: 8. The CDR3 has 16 residues. Germline loops: CDR1 SGHNT, CDR2 YYREEE (reference sequence).

This clone was found a few times. The chain has TRBV5-6 and TRBJ1-6, with TRBD1 matching 10 bases. The germline V gene has CDR1 SGHDT and CDR2 YYEEEE. CDR3 length: 13 residues. Germline trimming cut 4 bases from V and 14 bases from J; bases unmatched to any gene: 6. CDR3: CASSGQGVRTLHF. The CDR3 DNA is TGTGCCAGCAGCGGACAGGGGGTTAGAACCCTCCACTTT.

This chain joins TRBV28 and TRBJ1-1; no clear D. V was cut by 3 bases and J by 6 bases, with 8 bases left in between. The CDR3 covers 12 residues. The germline V gene encodes CDR1 MDHEN and CDR2 SYDVKM. The DNA of the CDR3 is TGTGCCAGCAGTTTGACCCGGGCTGAAGCTTTCTTT. The encoded protein is CASSLTRAEAFF. The full variable domain, with the rest looked up from reference TRBV28 and TRBJ1-1, is DVKVTQSSRYLVKRTGEKVFLECVQDMDHENMFWYRQDPGLGLRLIYFSYDVKMKEKGDIPEGYSVSREKKERFSLILESASTNQTSMYLCASSLTRAEAFFGQGTRLTVV.

The chain is built from TRBV7-2 and TRBJ2-1; 7 nucleotides line up with TRBD1. Trimming cost V 1 base and J 7 bases; bases outside gene matches: 7. This CDR3 has 15 amino acids. Germline CDR1 reads SGHTA; CDR2 reads FQGNSA. Written as DNA, the CDR3 is TGTGCCAGCAGCTTAGAGACAGGGATGGGAAATGAGCAGTTCTTC. Amino acids: CASSLETGMGNEQFF.

The chain links TRBV28 to TRBJ2-6; 8 positions agree with TRBD1. Germline loops: CDR1 MDHEN, CDR2 SYDVKM. The CDR3 totals 15 residues. Trimming at V came to 7 bases and at J to 2 bases, leaving 4 bases not matched to a gene. Written as DNA, the CDR3 is TGTGCCAGCATAAAGACAGGGGCTGGGGCCAACGTCCTGACTTTC. The encoded protein is CASIKTGAGANVLTF.

The chain links TRBV18 to TRBJ1-4; D is unresolved. The germline CDR1 and CDR2 sequences are KGHSH and LQKENI. This CDR3 contains 16 residues. V was pared by 6 bases and J by 3 bases, with 17 bases between. CDR3 amino acids: CASSLRRAVANEKLFF. The CDR3 DNA reads as TGTGCCAGCTCCCTAAGACGGGCCGTCGCTAATGAAAAACTGTTTTTT.

This clone was detected a few times. J is TRBJ2-1 and V is TRBV7-2; no definite D call. Germline V gene sequence: CDR1 SGHTA, CDR2 FQGNSA. V lost 2 bases and J lost 10, with 6 bases in between. The CDR3 length is 11 residues. CDR3 residues: CASSLFLEQFF. In DNA form, the CDR3 reads TGTGCCAGCAGCTTATTTCTCGAGCAGTTCTTC. The full variable domain, completed using reference TRBV7-2 and TRBJ2-1, is GAGVSQSPSNKVTEKGKDVELRCDPISGHTALYWYRQSLGQGLEFLIYFQGNSAPDKSGLPSDRFSAERTGGSVSTLTIQRTQQEDSAVYLCASSLFLEQFFGPGTRLTVL.

This chain connects TRBV18 to TRBJ2-7; the match to TRBD1 covers 9 bases. The germline CDR1 and CDR2 sequences are KGHSH and LQKENI. The CDR3 is made up of 14 amino acids. After removal of 4 bases from V and 4 bases from J, the junction contained 5 bases not matched to a gene. The CDR3 spells CASSRDRVIYEQYF. DNA of the CDR3: TGTGCCAGCTCACGGGACAGGGTAATATACGAGCAGTACTTC.

The chain couples TRBV10-1 to TRBJ1-6, with TRBD1 matching over 8 bases. The CDR3 has 15 residues. V lost 3 bases and J lost 7; bases outside the gene matches: 5. Germline V lookup: CDR1 WNHNN, CDR2 SYGVQD (reference sequence). CDR3 in amino acids: CASSEPQGENSPLHF. Here the CDR3 DNA reads TGCGCCAGCAGTGAACCACAGGGGGAAAATTCACCCCTCCACTTT.